Given below is one TCR beta chain in context. As yet, its antigen is unknown. A much more abundant neighbour one base away suggests this may be a read error. The data stem from a study of blood T cells in healthy people across ages. Study-level points and caveats: With age, beta diversity per million T cells declined roughly linearly, significantly by over 35.

CDR3 length equals 14 residues. Germline CDR1 reads SQVTM; CDR2 reads ANQGSEA. Through a sample-barcoded 5' primer and a J-beta primer mix, a second PCR was run for roughly 7 to 12 cycles. A 12-random-nucleotide template-switch adaptor tagged each cDNA molecule. TCRdb independently ran MiXCR on the 5' RACE reads; one entry per CDR3 protein. The sample shows 450,000 to 600,000 distinct CDR3 sequences, roughly a quarter of them seen only once. Sample donors were healthy Caucasian individuals that came from Russia, aged roughly 6 to 100. These sequences were also reported in another study, on T cells of mothers and their children. That paper states: A few healthy Caucasian mothers served as donors, and their six children did as well.

The specimen sequenced was blood. This TCR came from a boy younger than 10 in good health. The rearrangement uses TRBV29-1 and TRBJ1-2; tentatively, D is TRBD1 (6 bases). CDR3 bases: TGCAGCGTTCTACCGGGACATACTAACTATGGCCACACCTTC. This translates into CSVLPGHTNYGHTF.